Here is one T cell receptor (beta chain) with its context. Sequencing used immunoSEQ multiplex PCR; TCRdb keeps in-frame clones, though not all of them. The sample lists about 83,000 clones, 85% to 95% occurring once. This sample was taken from a study of technical replicates of blood from a few donors. The length of the CDR3 is 15 residues. Germline V lookup: CDR1 MGHRA, CDR2 YSYEKL. Unmatched junction bases numbered 3, after V lost 1 base and J lost 4 bases. What was sequenced was T cells isolated from PBMCs. The V and J genes are TRBV4-1 and TRBJ2-1; 8 positions match TRBD2. This clonotype was sampled from a human donor in good health. The CDR3 is CASSQGAGVYNEQFF. CDR3 coding DNA: TGCGCCAGCAGCCAAGGAGCGGGAGTTTACAATGAGCAGTTCTTC.